The rows below give T cell receptor beta chains drawn from one sample of a study of blood T cell repertoires in COVID-19. Measured with immunoSEQ multiplex PCR; TCRdb has only the in-frame clones, and not every one. The sample holds fewer than 95,000 clones, about 91% seen once. The sequencing input was peripheral blood. The receptors shown here come from a man aged 60 to 69 with acute or convalescent COVID-19. CDR3s include the opening cysteine and the closing phenylalanine or tryptophan. A D gene is named only where the DNA matches it firmly. Not every row has a clone size; where given, it reads once, few, many or a size class.

v_gene: TRBV3-1/TRBV3-2
j_gene: TRBJ1-2
d_gene: -
len: 17
abundance: -
CDR3nt: TGTGCCAGCAGCCAAGATCATTCCGGGGGGGGCGGCTATGGCTACACCTTC
CDR3aa: CASSQDHSGGGGYGYTF

v_gene: TRBV28
j_gene: TRBJ2-7
d_gene: TRBD1
len: 17
abundance: -
CDR3nt: TGTGCCAGCAGTATCCCCACGGGACAGGGGAGGCCCTACGAGCAGTACTTC
CDR3aa: CASSIPTGQGRPYEQYF

v_gene: TRBV5-4
j_gene: TRBJ1-2
d_gene: -
len: 14
abundance: -
CDR3nt: TGTGCCAGCAGTTATAGCGGACACAGCTATGGCTACACCTTC
CDR3aa: CASSYSGHSYGYTF

v_gene: TRBV9
j_gene: TRBJ1-4
d_gene: -
len: 14
abundance: -
CDR3nt: TGTGCCAGCAGCGTAGGACAGCCGAATGAAAAACTGTTTTTT
CDR3aa: CASSVGQPNEKLFF

v_gene: TRBV28
j_gene: TRBJ1-3
d_gene: -
len: 13
abundance: -
CDR3nt: TGTGCCAGCAGTAGCCGGACAGGAAACACCATATATTTT
CDR3aa: CASSSRTGNTIYF

v_gene: TRBV12-5
j_gene: TRBJ2-2
d_gene: -
len: 15
abundance: -
CDR3nt: TGTGCTAGTGGTTTGATCGGCGGAAACACCGGGGAGCTGTTTTTT
CDR3aa: CASGLIGGNTGELFF

v_gene: TRBV18
j_gene: TRBJ2-7
d_gene: -
len: 16
abundance: -
CDR3nt: TGTGCCAGCTCACCACCATCGAGGACAAAGGATCACGAGCAGTACTTC
CDR3aa: CASSPPSRTKDHEQYF

v_gene: TRBV6-5
j_gene: TRBJ2-3
d_gene: TRBD1
len: 15
abundance: once
CDR3nt: TGTGCCAGCAGACCGGACAGGGGGTCCACAGATACGCAGTATTTT
CDR3aa: CASRPDRGSTDTQYF

v_gene: TRBV11-2
j_gene: TRBJ2-7
d_gene: TRBD2
len: 13
abundance: -
CDR3nt: TGTGCCAGCAACAACGGGGGGGCCTACGAGCAGTACTTC
CDR3aa: CASNNGGAYEQYF

v_gene: TRBV14
j_gene: TRBJ1-4
d_gene: TRBD1
len: 15
abundance: -
CDR3nt: TGTGCCAGCAGCTCCCGACAGGGGGGGGCTGAAAAACTGTTTTTT
CDR3aa: CASSSRQGGAEKLFF

v_gene: TRBV5-1
j_gene: TRBJ2-1
d_gene: TRBD2
len: 15
abundance: -
CDR3nt: TGCGCCAGCAGCGAGGGACTAGCGACCTACAATGAGCAGTTCTTC
CDR3aa: CASSEGLATYNEQFF

v_gene: TRBV5-1
j_gene: TRBJ2-7
d_gene: -
len: 11
abundance: -
CDR3nt: TGCGCCAGCAGTGGGGGGAACGAGCAGTACTTC
CDR3aa: CASSGGNEQYF

v_gene: TRBV5-1
j_gene: TRBJ1-4
d_gene: TRBD1
len: 13
abundance: -
CDR3nt: TGCGCCAGCAGCCGGGACAGAGATGAAAAACTGTTTTTT
CDR3aa: CASSRDRDEKLFF

v_gene: TRBV5-6
j_gene: TRBJ2-7
d_gene: -
len: 13
abundance: once
CDR3nt: TGTGCCAGCAGCTTGGGGCGCGGCCGGGAGCAGTACTTC
CDR3aa: CASSLGRGREQYF

v_gene: TRBV5-4
j_gene: TRBJ2-5
d_gene: -
len: 14
abundance: -
CDR3nt: TGTGCCAGCAGCTCACCGACTAGAGGAGAGACCCAGTACTTC
CDR3aa: CASSSPTRGETQYF

v_gene: TRBV7-3
j_gene: TRBJ2-7
d_gene: TRBD2
len: 15
abundance: -
CDR3nt: TGTGCCAGCAGCTTATTAGGTGGGACTAGCGACGAGCAGTACTTC
CDR3aa: CASSLLGGTSDEQYF

v_gene: TRBV20-1
j_gene: TRBJ2-4
d_gene: TRBD1
len: 13
abundance: -
CDR3nt: TGCAGTGCTAGTCGACAGGGGAAAAACATTCAGTACTTC
CDR3aa: CSASRQGKNIQYF

v_gene: TRBV5-1
j_gene: TRBJ2-7
d_gene: TRBD2
len: 15
abundance: -
CDR3nt: TGCGCCAGCAGCCCCTCCACTAGCGGGAGTTACGAGCAGTACTTC
CDR3aa: CASSPSTSGSYEQYF

v_gene: TRBV19
j_gene: TRBJ1-2
d_gene: -
len: 13
abundance: few
CDR3nt: TGTGCCAGTAGTATGAGGTACCTATATGGCTACACCTTC
CDR3aa: CASSMRYLYGYTF

v_gene: TRBV5-1
j_gene: TRBJ2-2
d_gene: -
len: 15
abundance: -
CDR3nt: TGCGCCAGCAGCCCTCGGGGTCCAAACACCGGGGAGCTGTTTTTT
CDR3aa: CASSPRGPNTGELFF

v_gene: TRBV12-5
j_gene: TRBJ2-7
d_gene: TRBD2
len: 15
abundance: few
CDR3nt: TGTGCTAGTGGTTTGGGGAGCGGGAGCTTTAATGAGCAGTACTTC
CDR3aa: CASGLGSGSFNEQYF

v_gene: TRBV30
j_gene: TRBJ2-7
d_gene: TRBD1
len: 12
abundance: -
CDR3nt: TGTGCCTGGAAGGCAGGGGGCTTCGAGCAGTACTTC
CDR3aa: CAWKAGGFEQYF

v_gene: TRBV11-2
j_gene: TRBJ2-2
d_gene: -
len: 15
abundance: once
CDR3nt: TGTGCCAGCAGCAAGCCGACAGGGAACACCGGGGAGCTGTTTTTT
CDR3aa: CASSKPTGNTGELFF

v_gene: TRBV4-1
j_gene: TRBJ1-1
d_gene: -
len: 13
abundance: once
CDR3nt: TGCGCCAGCAGCCAGAACGGGAACACTGAAGCTTTCTTT
CDR3aa: CASSQNGNTEAFF

v_gene: TRBV5-4
j_gene: TRBJ2-5
d_gene: -
len: 14
abundance: -
CDR3nt: TGTGCCAGCAGCTTGGGGCACAGAAAAGAGACCCAGTACTTC
CDR3aa: CASSLGHRKETQYF

v_gene: TRBV13
j_gene: TRBJ1-6
d_gene: TRBD1
len: 14
abundance: -
CDR3nt: TGTGCCAGCAGCTTCAGGGGGAATAATTCACCCCTCCACTTT
CDR3aa: CASSFRGNNSPLHF

v_gene: TRBV18
j_gene: TRBJ2-1
d_gene: -
len: 13
abundance: -
CDR3nt: TGTGCCAGCTCAATACAGGGTTCCAATGAGCAGTTCTTC
CDR3aa: CASSIQGSNEQFF

v_gene: TRBV11-3
j_gene: TRBJ2-7
d_gene: TRBD2
len: 15
abundance: few
CDR3nt: TGTGCCAGCAGCTTTAGCGGGACACCTACCTACGAGCAGTACTTC
CDR3aa: CASSFSGTPTYEQYF

v_gene: TRBV11-2
j_gene: TRBJ2-5
d_gene: TRBD2
len: 15
abundance: once
CDR3nt: TGTGCCAGCAGTCAATGGACTAGAGGGTTAGAGACCCAGTACTTC
CDR3aa: CASSQWTRGLETQYF

v_gene: TRBV11-2
j_gene: TRBJ2-3
d_gene: -
len: 16
abundance: once
CDR3nt: TGTGCCAGCAGCTTAGTTCCACGCGGGAGCACAGATACGCAGTATTTT
CDR3aa: CASSLVPRGSTDTQYF

v_gene: TRBV5-1
j_gene: TRBJ2-7
d_gene: -
len: 15
abundance: -
CDR3nt: TGCGCCAGCAGCTCCGGGACTGCGCGCCTAGGCGAGCAGTACTTC
CDR3aa: CASSSGTARLGEQYF

v_gene: TRBV20-1
j_gene: TRBJ2-1
d_gene: -
len: 11
abundance: -
CDR3nt: TGCAGTGCTAGAGAAGTCCCTAGTTGGATCTTC
CDR3aa: CSAREVPSWIF

v_gene: TRBV5-4
j_gene: TRBJ1-1
d_gene: TRBD1
len: 17
abundance: -
CDR3nt: TGTGCCAGCAGCGCCAGGACAGGGAACATCCGAAACACTGAAGCTTTCTTT
CDR3aa: CASSARTGNIRNTEAFF

v_gene: TRBV19
j_gene: TRBJ1-5
d_gene: -
len: 14
abundance: -
CDR3nt: TGTGCCAGTAGTTTGAGGGGAGGGAATCAGCCCCAGCATTTT
CDR3aa: CASSLRGGNQPQHF

v_gene: TRBV4-1
j_gene: TRBJ2-7
d_gene: TRBD2
len: 15
abundance: -
CDR3nt: TGCGCCAGCAGCCAAGAACTAGCGGGAACCTACGAGCAGTACTTC
CDR3aa: CASSQELAGTYEQYF

v_gene: TRBV9
j_gene: TRBJ2-1
d_gene: TRBD1
len: 16
abundance: -
CDR3nt: TGTGCCAGCAGCGTAGTGGTGAAGGGGGCCCCAAATGAGCAGTTCTTC
CDR3aa: CASSVVVKGAPNEQFF

v_gene: TRBV29-1
j_gene: TRBJ2-1
d_gene: TRBD2
len: 13
abundance: -
CDR3nt: TGCAGCGTTGAAGGCGGGAGTGTGAATGAGCAGTTCTTC
CDR3aa: CSVEGGSVNEQFF

v_gene: TRBV7-3
j_gene: TRBJ2-2
d_gene: -
len: 16
abundance: -
CDR3nt: TGTGCCAGCAGCATTACGGCGGGTGGATTCACCGGGGAGCTGTTTTTT
CDR3aa: CASSITAGGFTGELFF

v_gene: TRBV13
j_gene: TRBJ2-7
d_gene: TRBD2
len: 16
abundance: -
CDR3nt: TGTGCCAGCAGCTTAGGCGCGCGGGGGTCCTTCGACGAGCAGTACTTC
CDR3aa: CASSLGARGSFDEQYF

v_gene: TRBV18
j_gene: TRBJ1-4
d_gene: -
len: 14
abundance: -
CDR3nt: TGTGCCAGCTCACCACGAGCAACTAATGAAAAACTGTTTTTT
CDR3aa: CASSPRATNEKLFF

v_gene: TRBV6-5
j_gene: TRBJ2-5
d_gene: TRBD1
len: 13
abundance: -
CDR3nt: TGTGCCAGCAGGCCCGACAGGGAAGAGACCCAGTACTTC
CDR3aa: CASRPDREETQYF

v_gene: TRBV7-8
j_gene: TRBJ2-7
d_gene: TRBD2
len: 16
abundance: -
CDR3nt: TGTGCCAGCAGCCCCAGCGGGAGCCCTCCTCGATACGAGCAGTACTTC
CDR3aa: CASSPSGSPPRYEQYF

v_gene: TRBV9
j_gene: TRBJ2-7
d_gene: -
len: 18
abundance: -
CDR3nt: TGTGCCAGCAGCTTGGGGGGAGAGGGGGGAGGGCCAAAGTACGAGCAGTACTTC
CDR3aa: CASSLGGEGGGPKYEQYF

v_gene: TRBV18
j_gene: TRBJ1-4
d_gene: TRBD1
len: 17
abundance: -
CDR3nt: TGTGCCAGCTCACCCCCGTCGACAGGGGGCCTGGGGGAAAAACTGTTTTTT
CDR3aa: CASSPPSTGGLGEKLFF

v_gene: TRBV5-1
j_gene: TRBJ1-4
d_gene: TRBD1
len: 14
abundance: -
CDR3nt: TGCGCCAGCAGCGGTACAGGGGGCGAAGAAAAACTGTTTTTT
CDR3aa: CASSGTGGEEKLFF

v_gene: TRBV14
j_gene: TRBJ1-4
d_gene: TRBD1
len: 15
abundance: -
CDR3nt: TGTGCCAGCAGCCAGTCAGGGGGCTACGGTGAAAAACTGTTTTTT
CDR3aa: CASSQSGGYGEKLFF

v_gene: TRBV7-8
j_gene: TRBJ1-2
d_gene: TRBD1
len: 14
abundance: -
CDR3nt: TGTGCCAGCAGCTTAGGGGGACAGAACTATGGCTACACCTTC
CDR3aa: CASSLGGQNYGYTF

v_gene: TRBV24-1
j_gene: TRBJ2-2
d_gene: -
len: 15
abundance: -
CDR3nt: TGTGCCACCGGTTTTGGGCAGGGGAACACCGGGGAGCTGTTTTTT
CDR3aa: CATGFGQGNTGELFF

v_gene: TRBV30
j_gene: TRBJ2-5
d_gene: -
len: 16
abundance: -
CDR3nt: TGTGCCTGGAGTAAAGGTGCGGTAGCATCGGGAGAGACCCAGTACTTC
CDR3aa: CAWSKGAVASGETQYF

v_gene: TRBV6-2/TRBV6-3
j_gene: TRBJ1-2
d_gene: -
len: 17
abundance: -
CDR3nt: TGTGCCAGCAGTTCTTTGAACCTGGACAGCCTTCGCTATGGCTACACCTTC
CDR3aa: CASSSLNLDSLRYGYTF

v_gene: TRBV6-5
j_gene: TRBJ2-5
d_gene: TRBD1
len: 14
abundance: once
CDR3nt: TGTGCCAGCGGGACCGGGACAGGGAAGGAGACCCAGTACTTC
CDR3aa: CASGTGTGKETQYF

v_gene: TRBV5-4
j_gene: TRBJ1-2
d_gene: TRBD1
len: 16
abundance: -
CDR3nt: TGTGCCAGCAGCTCCCGGACAGGGGGCCCCCCACATGGCTACACCTTC
CDR3aa: CASSSRTGGPPHGYTF

v_gene: TRBV19
j_gene: TRBJ1-3
d_gene: TRBD1
len: 13
abundance: -
CDR3nt: TGTGCCAGCGGGACAGGCTCTGGAAACACCATATATTTT
CDR3aa: CASGTGSGNTIYF